The rows below give T cell receptor beta chains drawn from one sample of a study of control samples from healthy donors and cancer patients. The method was immunoSEQ multiplex PCR; TCRdb's version includes in-frame clones alone and lacks a portion of them. The table includes approximately 49,000 clones, about 86% detected once. The sequenced material came from PBMCs. The receptors were sampled from a woman aged 45-65 years with lung cancer. CDR3s leave out the opening cysteine and the closing phenylalanine or tryptophan. Size is stated for part of the rows, as once, few or many counts, or as a class when the clone is expanded.

clone_size	v_call	j_call	cdr3_aa
NA	TRBV28	TRBJ1-2	ASGYLTGEGYT
NA	TRBV2	TRBJ1-1	ASSRDRGGGIAEAF
NA	TRBV11-3	TRBJ1-2	ASSLRGSNYGYT
NA	TRBV7-2	TRBJ2-5	ASSWNTGKQETQY
NA	TRBV6-1	TRBJ1-1	ASITASQDTEAF
NA	TRBV5-4	TRBJ2-3	ASSLVGGGVTDTQY
NA	TRBV12-3/TRBV12-4	TRBJ1-2	ASSPLGGWGYT
NA	TRBV6-5	TRBJ2-1	ASRADARESEQF
NA	TRBV4-2	TRBJ2-7	ASSQVPQSYEQY
NA	TRBV5-5	TRBJ1-1	ASSLDHSTNTEAF
once	TRBV2	TRBJ1-6	ASITEGAENSPLH
NA	TRBV9	TRBJ2-3	ASSVVGGSTDTQY
NA	TRBV5-1	TRBJ1-2	ASSLISQGANYGYT
NA	TRBV18	TRBJ1-2	ASSPDRGRGYT
NA	TRBV2	TRBJ1-3	ASSSTGNTIY
NA	TRBV27	TRBJ1-1	ASRAQGERNTEAF
NA	TRBV6-4	TRBJ1-6	ASSEAPNSPLH
NA	TRBV3-1/TRBV3-2	TRBJ2-3	ASGLGSTDTQY
NA	TRBV12-3/TRBV12-4	TRBJ1-1	ASSLGAGIEAF
NA	TRBV12-5	TRBJ1-1	ASGLGLMNTEAF
NA	TRBV3-1/TRBV3-2	TRBJ1-2	ASSPGPHQGYT
NA	TRBV10-3	TRBJ2-7	AISEAAYEQY
NA	TRBV5-1	TRBJ1-3	ASRPGYSGNTIY
NA	TRBV12-3/TRBV12-4	TRBJ1-5	ASSSDQGQPQH
NA	TRBV30	TRBJ2-3	AWSRSSTDTQY
NA	TRBV12-5	TRBJ2-1	ASGTGIYNEQF
NA	TRBV7-2	TRBJ2-2	ASSSPGLAAGELF
few	TRBV14	TRBJ1-1	ASSPKGSVAF
NA	TRBV5-1	TRBJ2-6	ASSISVSGANVLT
NA	TRBV12-3/TRBV12-4	TRBJ2-6	ASSLVGANVLT
NA	TRBV14	TRBJ2-5	ASSPDRVTQY
NA	TRBV29-1	TRBJ2-3	SVRGSGSSTDTQY
NA	TRBV18	TRBJ2-5	ASSPTDRGETQY
NA	TRBV6-5	TRBJ1-1	ASSSGSQGAF
NA	TRBV24-1	TRBJ1-5	ATSAAGQYNQPQH
NA	TRBV2	TRBJ2-5	ATKQGGETQY
NA	TRBV6-5	TRBJ1-6	ASSRGFASPLH
NA	TRBV18	TRBJ1-4	ASSPRVVATNEKLF
NA	TRBV30	TRBJ2-7	AWAGTSRSEQY
NA	TRBV24-1	TRBJ2-5	ATSDPGQGRTQY
NA	TRBV7-2	TRBJ2-3	ASSLGLPGTDTQY
NA	TRBV7-9	TRBJ1-1	ASSLAPGQVNTEAF